A single sample gave rise to the 6 T cell receptor beta chains below, sequenced in a study of blood T cell repertoires in COVID-19. Assay used: immunoSEQ multiplex PCR; TCRdb lists only in-frame clones, some missing. This table has around 58,000 clones, 80% to 90% appearing once. Sequenced: peripheral blood. The origin of the receptors is a human donor in a cohort sampled during active COVID-19.

The V gene is TRBV5-1, the J gene TRBJ2-6; D call uncertain. The CDR3 spans 15 residues. V was clipped by 4 bases and J by 0 bases, with 8 bases between them. Germline CDR1 is SGHRS and CDR2 is YFSETQ. CDR3 in DNA: TGCGCCAGCAGCCTCCCGGTCTCTGGGGCCAACGTCCTGACTTTC. Translating gives CASSLPVSGANVLTF.

The rearrangement links TRBV11-2 to TRBJ2-5, with TRBD2 matching 16 bases. The CDR3 has 17 residues. Trimming removed 5 bases from V and 5 bases from J; junction bases left unmatched: 8. Germline assignment: CDR1 SGHAT and CDR2 FQNNGV. In DNA form, the CDR3 reads TGTGCCAGCAGCCCAGGGACTAGCGGGAGGGCGGGGGAGACCCAGTACTTC. It specifies CASSPGTSGRAGETQYF.

The chain has TRBV2 and TRBJ2-3, with 10 bases identical to TRBD1. V trimming: 5 bases; J trimming: 4 bases; junction bases outside the gene matches: 6. Germline CDR1 reads SNHLY; CDR2 reads FYNNEI. CDR3 length: 15 amino acids. The CDR3 sequence is CASSRGTGVSDTQYF. The CDR3 DNA reads TGTGCCAGCAGTAGAGGGACAGGGGTATCAGATACGCAGTATTTT. The complete variable domain, with remaining parts taken from reference TRBV2 and TRBJ2-3, reads EPEVTQTPSHQVTQMGQEVILRCVPISNHLYFYWYRQILGQKVEFLVSFYNNEISEKSEIFDDQFSVERPDGSNFTLKIRSTKLEDSAMYFCASSRGTGVSDTQYFGPGTRLTVL.

The CDR3 region is CASSLLQASYEQYF. The DNA for the CDR3 is TGCGCCAGCAGCTTGTTGCAGGCCTCCTACGAGCAGTACTTC. The chain combines TRBV5-1 with TRBJ2-7; D remains ambiguous. The germline V gene encodes CDR1 SGHRS and CDR2 YFSETQ. Trimming removed 1 base from V and 0 bases from J, with 8 bases in between. CDR3 size: 14 residues.

The chain carries TRBV5-1 and TRBJ2-7; D gene unclear. Trimming removed 0 bases from V and 3 bases from J, with 13 bases in between. The CDR3 is 15 residues long. Germline V gene lookup returns CDR1 SGHRS and CDR2 YFSETQ. CDR3: CASSLARGTIYEQYF. The CDR3 DNA sequence: TGCGCCAGCAGCTTGGCCCGTGGCACGATCTACGAGCAGTACTTC.

V is TRBV2 and J is TRBJ1-5; possibly TRBD1 for D (5 bases). The CDR3 loop spans 15 amino acids. The V end was cut by 8 bases, the J end by 5 bases, with 19 bases between. From germline, CDR1 is SNHLY and CDR2 FYNNEI. The CDR3 spells CASARDGGRYQPQHF. CDR3 in DNA: TGTGCCAGCGCCCGGGACGGGGGTCGTTATCAGCCCCAGCATTTT. Complete variable domain (other parts from reference TRBV2 and TRBJ1-5): EPEVTQTPSHQVTQMGQEVILRCVPISNHLYFYWYRQILGQKVEFLVSFYNNEISEKSEIFDDQFSVERPDGSNFTLKIRSTKLEDSAMYFCASARDGGRYQPQHFGDGTRLSIL.